The 31 T cell receptor beta chains below were found in one sample sequenced in a study of blood T cell repertoires in COVID-19. Using immunoSEQ multiplex PCR, the repertoire was profiled, and TCRdb retains in-frame clones only, with some absent. The repertoire consists of 250,000 or so clones, with roughly nine tenths occurring once and the leading ten covering about 10%. The sample was peripheral blood. The receptors originated from a man aged 35 to 55 with active or convalescent COVID-19.

V gene TRBV19 combines with J gene TRBJ2-2; 7 positions match TRBD1. The CDR3 runs to 14 residues. The V gene end was trimmed by 5 bases and the J gene end by 7 bases; junction bases not matched to a gene: 7. CDR1 and CDR2 (germline): LNHDA, SQIVND (reference sequence). The chain's CDR3 is CASSVRQGGGELFF. CDR3 DNA sequence: TGTGCCAGTAGTGTTCGACAGGGCGGCGGGGAGCTGTTTTTT.

The gene calls are TRBV6-1 and TRBJ1-5, with a tentative D call TRBD1 (5 bases). The CDR3 contains 16 residues. Germline CDR1 MNHNS, CDR2 SASEGT. V was clipped by 3 bases and J by 2 bases, with 14 bases between them. This chain's CDR3 is CASSEDWDWGNQPQHF. In DNA, the CDR3 is TGTGCCAGCAGTGAGGATTGGGACTGGGGCAATCAGCCCCAGCATTTT.

The genes are TRBV29-1 and TRBJ2-5; no clear D gene. CDR3 length: 11 amino acids. Looked up from germline, CDR1 is SQVTM and CDR2 is ANQGSEA. The germline V and J ends were trimmed by 1 base and 7 bases, with 7 bases remaining between them. The CDR3 here is CSVEGLVTQYF. The CDR3 DNA reads as TGCAGCGTTGAAGGGCTGGTGACCCAGTACTTC.

The chain uses TRBV11-2 and TRBJ1-1; a possible D gene is TRBD1 (5 bases). The germline V and J ends were trimmed by 0 bases and 3 bases, with 14 bases remaining between them. Germline CDR1 reads SGHAT; CDR2 reads FQNNGV. The CDR3 totals 16 residues. The CDR3 reads CASSLDVTQGYTEAFF. CDR3 sequence (DNA): TGTGCCAGCAGCTTAGATGTCACGCAGGGATACACTGAAGCTTTCTTT. Filled out from reference TRBV11-2 and TRBJ1-1, the complete variable domain reads EAGVAQSPRYKIIEKRQSVAFWCNPISGHATLYWYQQILGQGPKLLIQFQNNGVVDDSQLPKDRFSAERLKGVDSTLKIQPAKLEDSAVYLCASSLDVTQGYTEAFFGQGTRLTVV.

V is TRBV5-6 and J is TRBJ1-4, with a weak D call TRBD1 (5 bases). The CDR3 loop spans 15 amino acids. Germline values: CDR1 SGHDT, CDR2 YYEEEE. V was cut by 1 base and J by 8 bases, with 15 bases left in between. CDR3 coding DNA: TGTGCCAGCAGCTTGCGGGCGGGACTAGGCGAAAAACTGTTTTTT. Residues: CASSLRAGLGEKLFF.

The chain has TRBV28 and TRBJ2-4, with 9 bases aligning to TRBD2. Germline-derived CDR1 and CDR2 are MDHEN and SYDVKM. The V segment lost 5 bases and the J segment 7 bases; nucleotides outside the gene matches: 3. CDR3 size: 13 residues. The CDR3 loop reads CASSGTSRNIQYF. The CDR3 nucleotides read TGTGCCAGCAGTGGGACTAGCAGGAACATTCAGTACTTC.

This clone showed up just once. The chain recombines TRBV15 with TRBJ1-5, with D unclear. The germline V gene has CDR1 LNHNV and CDR2 YYDKDF (reference sequence). Trimming removed 1 base at V and 0 bases at J, with 7 bases between. The CDR3 is 15 amino acids. This CDR3 reads CATSRVQFSNQPQHF. The CDR3 DNA follows: TGTGCCACCAGCAGAGTACAGTTTAGCAATCAGCCCCAGCATTTT.

This clone has a count of ten or more. The chain has TRBV27 and TRBJ1-3, with a possible D match to TRBD1 (5 bases). The ends were cut back, 2 bases at V and 0 bases at J, with 11 bases in the middle. The CDR3 consists of 16 residues. Germline V CDR1 and CDR2: MNHEY, SMNVEV (reference sequence). In DNA, the CDR3 is TGTGCCAGCAGTTTAAGGGGCATTACCTCTGGAAACACCATATATTTT. As protein: CASSLRGITSGNTIYF.

The rearrangement joins TRBV27 to TRBJ1-6; 10 positions match TRBD1. The CDR3 covers 16 residues. With 0 bases clipped from V and 6 bases from J, the junction kept 2 bases outside the gene matches. Germline CDR1 is MNHEY and CDR2 is SMNVEV (reference sequence). CDR3 in DNA: TGTGCCAGCAGTTTATCCGGGACAGGGGCTAATTCACCCCTCCACTTT. Translation: CASSLSGTGANSPLHF.

This clone has just one count. The CDR3 loop reads CSVRDGGQANVLTF. The CDR3 nucleotides read TGCAGCGTGAGGGACGGGGGGCAGGCCAACGTCCTGACTTTC. V usage is TRBV29-1 and J usage is TRBJ2-6, with TRBD2 as a possible D gene (7 bases). V lost 6 bases and J lost 6, with 15 bases in between. The germline V gene encodes CDR1 SQVTM and CDR2 ANQGSEA. The CDR3 consists of 14 residues. The full variable domain, in which reference TRBV29-1 and TRBJ2-6 provide the parts outside the CDR3, is SAVISQKPSRDICQRGTSLTIQCQVDSQVTMMFWYRQQPGQSLTLIATANQGSEATYESGFVIDKFPISRPNLTFSTLTVSNMSPEDSSIYLCSVRDGGQANVLTFGAGSRLTVL.

Here the CDR3 DNA reads TGTGCCAGCAGCCAAGATTCACAGGGCCACAACCTTTGGCGGGATGGCTACACCTTC. Its translation: CASSQDSQGHNLWRDGYTF. The V call is TRBV14, the J call TRBJ1-2; a weak D match, TRBD1 (6 bases). The CDR3 length is 19 residues. Trimming removed 0 bases from V and 6 bases from J, with 26 bases in between. Per the germline V gene, CDR1 is SGHDN and CDR2 is FVKESK. The variable domain in full, completed from reference TRBV14 and TRBJ1-2, reads EAGVTQFPSHSVIEKGQTVTLRCDPISGHDNLYWYRRVMGKEIKFLLHFVKESKQDESGMPNNRFLAERTGGTYSTLKVQPAELEDSGVYFCASSQDSQGHNLWRDGYTFGSGTRLTVV.

There are a few counts of this clone. The rearrangement joins TRBV6-5 to TRBJ1-2; D not certain. CDR1 and CDR2 from the germline V gene are MNHEY and SVGAGI. Trimming took 0 bases from V and 4 from J, leaving 9 bases between them. The CDR3 runs to 14 residues. The CDR3 is CASSYSMFSYGYTF. The CDR3 DNA sequence: TGTGCCAGCAGTTACTCGATGTTCAGCTATGGCTACACCTTC.

The rearrangement joins TRBV28 to TRBJ2-5, with D unclear. V lost 6 bases, J lost 0 bases, and 2 bases lay in between. Germline lookup yields CDR1 MDHEN and CDR2 SYDVKM. The CDR3 length is 11 residues. Here the CDR3 DNA reads TGTGCCAGCAGCAACCAAGAGACCCAGTACTTC. Translation: CASSNQETQYF.

The chain uses TRBV7-3 and TRBJ2-5; perhaps TRBD1 as D (6 bases). V was clipped by 8 bases and J by 9 bases, with 22 bases between them. The CDR3 length is 14 residues. CDR1 is SGHTA, CDR2 FQGTGA, per germline. CDR3 bases: TGTGCCAGCGGCACTCGGGGACACAGGCAGGCCCAGTACTTC. Its translation is CASGTRGHRQAQYF.

The gene calls are TRBV19 and TRBJ2-1; a possible D gene is TRBD2 (6 bases). This CDR3 region has 14 residues. Trimming shortened V by 1 base and J by 6 bases, and 10 bases separated the two germline ends. Germline CDR1 reads LNHDA; CDR2 reads SQIVND (reference sequence). In DNA, the CDR3 is TGTGCCAGTAGTATAGGGCAGGGAGGCAATGAGCAGTTCTTC. Translation: CASSIGQGGNEQFF.

The chain employs TRBV5-4 and TRBJ2-1; 7 nucleotides align to TRBD1. This CDR3 has 16 amino acids. The V gene's germline CDR1 is SGHNT and CDR2 YYREEE (reference sequence). The V segment lost 3 bases and the J segment 5 bases; nucleotides outside the gene matches: 11. This chain's CDR3 is CASSSQTGTAHNEQFF. The CDR3 DNA reads as TGTGCCAGCAGCTCTCAGACCGGGACAGCACACAATGAGCAGTTCTTC.

The chain combines TRBV10-1 with TRBJ2-1; 10 positions agree with TRBD1. V gave up 4 bases and J gave up 7 bases; unmatched junction bases: 4. The CDR3 extends over 14 amino acids. CDR1 WNHNN and CDR2 SYGVQD come from the germline V gene (reference sequence). For the CDR3, the DNA is TGCGCCAGCAGTGGACAGGGGGCGCGGAATGAGCAGTTCTTC. Translation gives CASSGQGARNEQFF.

This clone is a singleton in its sample. The chain joins TRBV19 to TRBJ2-2; 13 nucleotides align to TRBD2. This CDR3 is 18 amino acids long. Per the germline V gene, CDR1 is LNHDA and CDR2 is SQIVND (reference sequence). The V and J ends lost 5 bases and 2 bases, in that order; junction bases with no gene match: 8. The CDR3 nucleotides are TGTGCCAGTAGTTTTGGACAGGGACTAGCGGGAAACACCGGGGAGCTGTTTTTT. Amino acids: CASSFGQGLAGNTGELFF.

This sequence joins TRBV6-5 and TRBJ1-2; 8 positions match TRBD1. This CDR3 is built from 14 residues. Germline V lookup: CDR1 MNHEY, CDR2 SVGAGI. J was trimmed by 2 bases and V by 6 bases; bases with no gene match: 5. The CDR3 sequence: CASSPTGVNYGYTF. CDR3 nucleotide sequence: TGTGCCAGCAGCCCGACAGGGGTAAACTATGGCTACACCTTC.

The genes are TRBV7-9 and TRBJ2-1; 8 positions match TRBD2. This CDR3 comprises 15 residues. Per germline, CDR1 SEHNR and CDR2 FQNEAQ (reference sequence). J was trimmed by 8 bases and V by 1 base; bases with no gene match: 7. This CDR3 reads CASSLVSGGPDEQFF. The CDR3, as DNA: TGTGCCAGCAGCTTAGTGTCGGGAGGGCCCGATGAGCAGTTCTTC. The full variable domain, in which reference TRBV7-9 and TRBJ2-1 provide the parts outside the CDR3, is DTGVSQNPRHKITKRGQNVTFRCDPISEHNRLYWYRQTLGQGPEFLTYFQNEAQLEKSRLLSDRFSAERPKGSFSTLEIQRTEQGDSAMYLCASSLVSGGPDEQFFGPGTRLTVL.

This chain uses TRBV6-5 with TRBJ2-1; D might be TRBD2 (5 bases). Per the germline V gene, CDR1 is MNHEY and CDR2 is SVGAGI. The CDR3 is 12 residues long. Trimming cost V 2 bases and J 9 bases, with 8 bases left between them. CDR3 nucleotide sequence: TGTGCCAGCAGTTACGGACTTGGTGAGCAGTTCTTC. Translation gives CASSYGLGEQFF.

This chain uses TRBV28 with TRBJ1-1; TRBD1 might be the D (5 bases). The germline V gene encodes CDR1 MDHEN and CDR2 SYDVKM. CDR3 size: 17 residues. V was pared by 5 bases and J by 6 bases, with 25 bases between. The CDR3 bases are TGTGCCAGCAGTCCCACAGGTTCTCGATTGTCATTTTCTGAAGCTTTCTTT. Residues: CASSPTGSRLSFSEAFF.

The chain recombines TRBV19 with TRBJ1-2; the D gene is possibly TRBD1 (6 bases). V was cut by 6 bases and J by 2 bases, with 10 bases left in between. Germline V gives CDR1 LNHDA, CDR2 SQIVND (reference sequence). This CDR3 has 13 residues. In DNA, the CDR3 is TGTGCCAGTAGCTGGGGGCGAAACTATGGCTACACCTTC. Amino acid sequence: CASSWGRNYGYTF.

The chain combines TRBV28 with TRBJ2-5; TRBD1 agrees at 9 bases. This CDR3 has 14 amino acids. CDR1 is MDHEN, CDR2 SYDVKM, per germline. V lost 5 bases, J lost 8 bases, and 9 bases stayed unmatched. CDR3 amino acids: CASSTETGGTTQYF. In DNA form, the CDR3 reads TGTGCCAGCAGTACCGAGACAGGGGGTACAACCCAGTACTTC.

This chain joins TRBV3-1 (or the pseudogene TRBV3-2) and TRBJ1-2; 9 bases fit TRBD1. This CDR3 is 14 amino acids long. Trimming removed 4 bases from V and 4 bases from J; junction bases left unmatched: 4. Germline assignment: CDR1 LGHDT and CDR2 YNNKEL (reference sequence). The chain's CDR3 is CASSLPGQGYGYTF. For the CDR3, the DNA is TGTGCCAGCAGCCTGCCGGGACAGGGCTATGGCTACACCTTC.

This rearrangement joins TRBV28 to TRBJ1-1; the D is unclear. The germline V and J ends were trimmed by 5 bases and 2 bases, with 9 bases remaining between them. Germline V gives CDR1 MDHEN, CDR2 SYDVKM. CDR3 size: 13 residues. CDR3 DNA: TGTGCCAGCAGTCCTGACATCAACACTGAAGCTTTCTTT. Translation gives CASSPDINTEAFF.

The genes are TRBV29-1 and TRBJ1-2; D may be TRBD1 (6 bases). CDR3 length equals 14 residues. V lost 7 bases to trimming and J lost 7 bases, with 22 bases between them. Germline assignment: CDR1 SQVTM and CDR2 ANQGSEA. The CDR3 loop is CSAPSGTFEGGYTF. CDR3 nucleotides: TGCAGCGCCCCTAGCGGGACATTCGAGGGTGGCTACACCTTC.

The V and J genes are TRBV24-1 and TRBJ2-2, with 10 bases that match TRBD1. J gave up 4 bases and V 3 bases, and 4 bases lay outside the gene matches. This CDR3 has 16 residues. Per the germline V gene, CDR1 is KGHDR and CDR2 is SFDVKD. The CDR3: CATSDPGQGTTGELFF. The CDR3 DNA follows: TGTGCCACCAGTGATCCGGGACAGGGGACCACCGGGGAGCTGTTTTTT.

V gene TRBV19 combines with J gene TRBJ1-5; perhaps TRBD1 as D (5 bases). The CDR3 is 13 amino acids. Trimming took off 5 bases at V and 3 bases at J, with 8 bases between the two ends. The germline V gene encodes CDR1 LNHDA and CDR2 SQIVND (reference sequence). The CDR3 bases are TGTGCCAGTAGTTCGGACACCAATCAGCCCCAGCATTTT. This gives the protein CASSSDTNQPQHF.

The rearrangement joins TRBV25-1 to TRBJ2-4; perhaps TRBD2 as D (5 bases). Germline V gene lookup returns CDR1 MGHDK and CDR2 SYGVNS. V shed 3 bases and J shed 9 bases, with 18 bases lying between them. This CDR3 is built from 15 residues. In nucleotides, the CDR3 is TGTGCCAGCAGTGAGGACGGCGGACTCTATGCCATTCAGTACTTC. This encodes CASSEDGGLYAIQYF.

In this sample, this clone turned up a few times. The sample contains more than one DNA sequence encoding this CDR3. V is TRBV4-1 and J is TRBJ1-4; D is unresolved. This CDR3 has 14 amino acids. Germline V gene lookup returns CDR1 MGHRA and CDR2 YSYEKL. Trimming pared 4 bases from V and 4 bases from J, leaving 10 bases between. CDR3 in amino acids: CASSLGGGNEKLFF. For the CDR3, the DNA is TGCGCCAGCAGCCTCGGCGGAGGTAATGAAAAACTGTTTTTT.